This T cell receptor (beta chain) was retrieved from a study of OX40 agonist ivuxolimab in advanced cancers. On the study more broadly: Aged 23 to 79 with a mean of roughly 63 years, they were around 85% male.

Points from the study as a whole: Relative to CD4+, CD8+ T cells held more expanded clones on average.

Details on this clone: Antigen specificity is unknown.

Trimming took 6 bases from V and 2 from J, leaving 10 bases between them. CDR1 SQVTM and CDR2 ANQGSEA come from the germline V gene. CDR3 length: 12 residues. Clones were read by immunoSEQ multiplex PCR, and TCRdb kept only the in-frame ones, dropping some. The sample comprises some 66,000 clones, roughly 91% of which are singletons, and 0.38% rests with the top ten. The chain joins TRBV29-1 to TRBJ2-5; TRBD2 might be the D (5 bases). This sample comprised CD4+ or CD8+ T cells sorted from blood, obtained in a trial of the OX40 agonist ivuxolimab. The TCR originated in an adult with an advanced solid tumor such as melanoma, head and neck, liver or kidney cancer. The CDR3 DNA reads as TGCAGCGTGGACGGGGTACAAGAGACCCAGTACTTC. It yields the protein CSVDGVQETQYF.